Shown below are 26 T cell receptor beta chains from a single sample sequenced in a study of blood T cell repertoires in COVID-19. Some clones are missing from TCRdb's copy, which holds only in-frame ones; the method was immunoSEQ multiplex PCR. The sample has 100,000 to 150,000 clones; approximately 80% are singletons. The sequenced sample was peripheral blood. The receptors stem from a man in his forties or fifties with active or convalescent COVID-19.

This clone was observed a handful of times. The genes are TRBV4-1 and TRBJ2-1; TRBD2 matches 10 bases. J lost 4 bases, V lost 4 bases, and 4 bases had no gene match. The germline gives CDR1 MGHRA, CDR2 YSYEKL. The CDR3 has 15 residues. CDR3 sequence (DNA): TGCGCCAGCAGCCCCTCTAGCGGGGGATACAATGAGCAGTTCTTC. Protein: CASSPSSGGYNEQFF.

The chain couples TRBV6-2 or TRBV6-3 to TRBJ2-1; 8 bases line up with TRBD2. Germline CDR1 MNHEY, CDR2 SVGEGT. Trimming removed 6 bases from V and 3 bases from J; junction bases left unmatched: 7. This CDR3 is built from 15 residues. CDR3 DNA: TGTGCCAGCAGCCCCGGGGGGGGACTCTACAATGAGCAGTTCTTC. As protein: CASSPGGGLYNEQFF.

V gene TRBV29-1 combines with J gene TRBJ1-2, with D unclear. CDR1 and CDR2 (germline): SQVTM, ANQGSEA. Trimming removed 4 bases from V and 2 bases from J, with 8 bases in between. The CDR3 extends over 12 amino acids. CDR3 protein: CSVATSNYGYTF. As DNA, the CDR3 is TGCAGCGTTGCGACTTCCAACTATGGCTACACCTTC.

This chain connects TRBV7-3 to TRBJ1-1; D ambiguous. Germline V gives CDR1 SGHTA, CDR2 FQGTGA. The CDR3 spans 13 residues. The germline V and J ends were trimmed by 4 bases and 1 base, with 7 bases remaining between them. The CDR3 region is CASSSTPNTEAFF. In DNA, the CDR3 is TGTGCCAGCAGCTCGACACCGAACACTGAAGCTTTCTTT.

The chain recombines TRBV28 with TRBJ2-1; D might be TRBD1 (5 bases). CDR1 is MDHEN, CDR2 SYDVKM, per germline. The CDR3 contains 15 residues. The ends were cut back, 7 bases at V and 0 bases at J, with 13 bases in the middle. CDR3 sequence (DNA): TGTGCCAGCACCTGGGGCAGGTCCTCCTACAATGAGCAGTTCTTC. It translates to CASTWGRSSYNEQFF.

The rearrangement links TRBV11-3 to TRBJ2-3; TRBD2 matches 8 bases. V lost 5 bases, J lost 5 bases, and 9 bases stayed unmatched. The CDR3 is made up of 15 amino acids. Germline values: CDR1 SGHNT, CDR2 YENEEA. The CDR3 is CASSRSGSEVDTQYF. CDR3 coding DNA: TGTGCCAGCAGCCGGAGCGGGAGCGAAGTAGATACGCAGTATTTT.

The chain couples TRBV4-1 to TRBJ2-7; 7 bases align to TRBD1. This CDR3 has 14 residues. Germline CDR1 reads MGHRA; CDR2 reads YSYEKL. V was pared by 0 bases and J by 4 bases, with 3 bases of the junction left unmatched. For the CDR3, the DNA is TGCGCCAGCAGCCAAGACGCCAGGGGGTACGAGCAGTACTTC. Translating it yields CASSQDARGYEQYF.

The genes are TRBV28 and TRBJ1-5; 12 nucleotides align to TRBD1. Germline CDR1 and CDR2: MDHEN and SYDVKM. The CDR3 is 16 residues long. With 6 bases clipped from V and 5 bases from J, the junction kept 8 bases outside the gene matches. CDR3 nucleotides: TGTGCCAGCAGGAGCCCGGGACAGGGGGCCTATCAGCCCCAGCATTTT. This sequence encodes CASRSPGQGAYQPQHF.

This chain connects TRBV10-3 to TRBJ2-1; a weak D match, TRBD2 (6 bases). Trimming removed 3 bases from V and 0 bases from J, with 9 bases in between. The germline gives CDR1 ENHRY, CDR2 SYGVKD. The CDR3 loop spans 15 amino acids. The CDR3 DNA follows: TGTGCCATCAGTGATGACGGGGGCTCCTACAATGAGCAGTTCTTC. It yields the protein CAISDDGGSYNEQFF.

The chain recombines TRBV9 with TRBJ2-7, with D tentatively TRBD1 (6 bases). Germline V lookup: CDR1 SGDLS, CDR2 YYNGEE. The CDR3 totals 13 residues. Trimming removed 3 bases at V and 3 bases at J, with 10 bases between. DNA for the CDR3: TGTGCCAGCAGCGGTGGGGGCAGCTACGAGCAGTACTTC. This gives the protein CASSGGGSYEQYF.

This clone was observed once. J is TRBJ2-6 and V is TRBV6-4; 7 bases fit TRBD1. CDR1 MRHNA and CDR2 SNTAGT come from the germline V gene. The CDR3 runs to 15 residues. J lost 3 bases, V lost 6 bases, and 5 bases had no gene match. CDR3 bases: TGTGCCAGCAGCGAACAGGGGAATGGGGCCAACGTCCTGACTTTC. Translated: CASSEQGNGANVLTF.

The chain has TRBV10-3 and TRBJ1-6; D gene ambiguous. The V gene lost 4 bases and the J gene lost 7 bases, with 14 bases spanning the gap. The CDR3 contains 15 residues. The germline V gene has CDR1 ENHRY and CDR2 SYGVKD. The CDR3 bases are TGTGCCATCAGTGGGAGTCTCCCAATAAATTCACCCCTCCACTTT. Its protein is CAISGSLPINSPLHF.

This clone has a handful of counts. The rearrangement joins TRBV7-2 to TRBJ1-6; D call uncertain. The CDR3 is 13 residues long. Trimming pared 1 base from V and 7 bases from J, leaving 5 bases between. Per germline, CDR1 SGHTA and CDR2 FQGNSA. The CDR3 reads CASSLDPNSPLHF. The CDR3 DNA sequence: TGTGCCAGCAGCTTAGATCCGAATTCACCCCTCCACTTT.

This CDR3 reads CASSLPSQGSNSPLHF. The CDR3, as DNA: TGCGCCAGCAGCCTCCCCTCACAGGGTTCTAATTCACCCCTCCACTTT. This chain uses TRBV5-1 with TRBJ1-6; possibly TRBD1 for D (6 bases). Between the trimmed V and J ends, which lost 4 bases and 6 bases, there was a span of 17 bases. The CDR3 loop spans 16 amino acids. Germline CDR1 SGHRS, CDR2 YFSETQ.

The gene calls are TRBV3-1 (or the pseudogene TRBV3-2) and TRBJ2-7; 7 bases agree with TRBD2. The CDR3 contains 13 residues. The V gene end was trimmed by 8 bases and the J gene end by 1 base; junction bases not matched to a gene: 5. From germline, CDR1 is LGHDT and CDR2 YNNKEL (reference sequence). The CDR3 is CASCPSGSYEQYF. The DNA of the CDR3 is TGTGCCAGCTGCCCTAGCGGATCCTACGAGCAGTACTTC.

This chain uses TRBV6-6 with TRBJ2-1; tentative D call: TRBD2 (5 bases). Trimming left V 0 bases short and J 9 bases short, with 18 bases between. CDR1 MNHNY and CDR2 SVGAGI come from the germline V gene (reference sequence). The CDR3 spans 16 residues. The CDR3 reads CASSYSRTGKNGEQFF. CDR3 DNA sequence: TGTGCCAGCAGTTACTCGAGGACTGGAAAGAACGGTGAGCAGTTCTTC.

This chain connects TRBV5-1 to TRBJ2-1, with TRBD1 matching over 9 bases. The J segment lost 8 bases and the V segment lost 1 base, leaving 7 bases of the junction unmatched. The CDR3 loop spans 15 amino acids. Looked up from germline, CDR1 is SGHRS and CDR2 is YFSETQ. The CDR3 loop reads CASSLRGQGMDEQFF. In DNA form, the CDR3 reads TGCGCCAGCAGCTTGAGGGGACAGGGAATGGATGAGCAGTTCTTC.

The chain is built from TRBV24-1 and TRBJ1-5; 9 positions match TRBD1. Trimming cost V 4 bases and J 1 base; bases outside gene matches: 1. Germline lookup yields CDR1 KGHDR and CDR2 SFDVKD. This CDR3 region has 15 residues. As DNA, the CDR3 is TGTGCCACCAGTGAACAGGGGGCGAGCAATCAGCCCCAGCATTTT. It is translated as CATSEQGASNQPQHF.

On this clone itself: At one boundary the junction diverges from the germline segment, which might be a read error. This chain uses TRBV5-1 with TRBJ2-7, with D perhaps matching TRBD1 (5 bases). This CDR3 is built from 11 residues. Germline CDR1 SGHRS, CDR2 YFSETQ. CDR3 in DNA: TGCGCCAGCAGCTTGGGACAGAACAATTTCTTC. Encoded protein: CASSLGQNNFF.

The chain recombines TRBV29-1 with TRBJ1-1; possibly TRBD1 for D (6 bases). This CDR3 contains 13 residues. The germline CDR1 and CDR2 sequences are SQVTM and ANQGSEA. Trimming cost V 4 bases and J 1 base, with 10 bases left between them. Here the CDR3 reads CSVVKGENTEAFF. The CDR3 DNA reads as TGCAGCGTTGTCAAGGGGGAGAACACTGAAGCTTTCTTT.

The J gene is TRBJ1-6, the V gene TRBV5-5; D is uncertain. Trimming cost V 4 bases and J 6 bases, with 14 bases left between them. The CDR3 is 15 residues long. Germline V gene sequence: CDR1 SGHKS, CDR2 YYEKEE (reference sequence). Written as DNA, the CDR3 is TGTGCCAGCAGCATTACTCCCCCGGGTAATTCACCCCTCCACTTT. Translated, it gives CASSITPPGNSPLHF.

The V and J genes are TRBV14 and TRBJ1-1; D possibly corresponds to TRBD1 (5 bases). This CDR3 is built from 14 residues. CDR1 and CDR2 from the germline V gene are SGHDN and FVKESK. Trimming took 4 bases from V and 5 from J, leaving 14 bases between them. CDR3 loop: CASSPTRGETEAFF. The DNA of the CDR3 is TGTGCCAGCAGCCCCACTCGGGGGGAGACTGAAGCTTTCTTT. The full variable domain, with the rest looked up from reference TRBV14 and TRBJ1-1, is EAGVTQFPSHSVIEKGQTVTLRCDPISGHDNLYWYRRVMGKEIKFLLHFVKESKQDESGMPNNRFLAERTGGTYSTLKVQPAELEDSGVYFCASSPTRGETEAFFGQGTRLTVV.

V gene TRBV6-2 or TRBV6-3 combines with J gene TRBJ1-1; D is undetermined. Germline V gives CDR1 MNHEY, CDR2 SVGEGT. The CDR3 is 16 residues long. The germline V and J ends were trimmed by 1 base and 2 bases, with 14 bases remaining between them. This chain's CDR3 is CASSYFRGSINTEAFF. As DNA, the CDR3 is TGTGCCAGCAGTTACTTTCGCGGGAGCATCAACACTGAAGCTTTCTTT.

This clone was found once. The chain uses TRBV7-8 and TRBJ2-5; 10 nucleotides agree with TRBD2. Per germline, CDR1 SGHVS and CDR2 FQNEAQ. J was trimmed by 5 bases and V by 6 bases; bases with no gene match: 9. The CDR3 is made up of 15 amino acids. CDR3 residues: CASRPIAGGRETQYF. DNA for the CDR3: TGTGCCAGCAGGCCGATAGCGGGGGGACGGGAGACCCAGTACTTC. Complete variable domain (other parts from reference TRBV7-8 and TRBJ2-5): GAGVSQSPRYKVAKRGQDVALRCDPISGHVSLFWYQQALGQGPEFLTYFQNEAQLDKSGLPSDRFFAERPEGSVSTLKIQRTQQEDSAVYLCASRPIAGGRETQYFGPGTRLLVL.

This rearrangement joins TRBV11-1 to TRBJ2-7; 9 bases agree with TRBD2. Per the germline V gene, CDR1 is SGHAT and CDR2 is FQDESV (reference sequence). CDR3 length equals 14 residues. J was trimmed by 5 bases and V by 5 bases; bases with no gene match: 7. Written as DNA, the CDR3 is TGTGCCAGCAGCGTTATAGCGGGAGCCGACGAGCAGTACTTC. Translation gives CASSVIAGADEQYF.

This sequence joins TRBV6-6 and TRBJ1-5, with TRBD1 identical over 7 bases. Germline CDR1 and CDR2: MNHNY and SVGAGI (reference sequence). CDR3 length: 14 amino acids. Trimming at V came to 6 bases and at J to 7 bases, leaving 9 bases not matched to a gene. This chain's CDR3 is CASSSTGMEQPQHF. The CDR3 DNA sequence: TGTGCCAGCAGCTCGACAGGGATGGAGCAGCCCCAGCATTTT.